In this sample, the clone carrying this T cell receptor (beta chain) turned up a few times. This record comes from a study of control samples from healthy donors and cancer patients. TCRdb's table, derived via immunoSEQ multiplex PCR, lists solely in-frame clones and lacks some. The table includes 95,000 to 150,000 clones, around 88% detected once. The CDR3 is 14 residues long. CDR1 is MNHEY, CDR2 SVGAGI, per germline. V lost 7 bases and J lost 6; bases outside the gene matches: 12. The TCR originated in a man in his forties in good health. The rearrangement uses TRBV6-5 and TRBJ2-7; 7 positions match TRBD1. The source material was blood. CDR3 protein: CASILRGRRGEQYF. The DNA of the CDR3 is TGTGCCAGCATCCTAAGGGGGCGCAGGGGCGAGCAGTACTTC.